This T cell receptor beta chain was identified during a study of cytomegalovirus exposure and HLA in healthy donors. Study-level information: Among about 179 million T cells, an earlier analysis found about 100 million unique TCR beta sequences.

The PCR ran on 60 Vbeta and 13 Jbeta primers. Sequenced by immunoSEQ multiplex PCR; TCRdb stores in-frame clones only, minus some. Of approximately 150,000 clones listed, about three quarters are singletons. Germline CDR1 and CDR2: LNHNV and YYDKDF (reference sequence). V dropped 3 bases and J dropped 6 bases, with 11 bases sitting between them. The CDR3 runs to 14 residues. On this clone itself: Its specificity is unknown.

The study, taken as a whole, reports: The authors enumerated some 170 TCR beta chains as linked to cytomegalovirus. It has been reported that TCR beta sequences accurately predicted the HLA-A and HLA-B alleles of most subjects.

The sample was PBMCs. This receptor was taken from a woman aged 25 to 45 in good health and CMV-seropositive. The V and J genes are TRBV15 and TRBJ1-4; maybe TRBD1 (5 bases). Written as DNA, the CDR3 is TGTGCCACCAGCAGCTTCCCACAGGATGAAAAACTGTTTTTT. Its translation: CATSSFPQDEKLFF. The full variable domain, completed using reference TRBV15 and TRBJ1-4, is DAMVIQNPRYQVTQFGKPVTLSCSQTLNHNVMYWYQQKSSQAPKLLFHYYDKDFNNEADTPDNFQSRRPNTSFCFLDIRSPGLGDTAMYLCATSSFPQDEKLFFGSGTQLSVL.